This T cell receptor (beta chain) appears in the sequencing data of a study of identical twins. This clonotype was detected only a few times. The target antigen is unknown. The study, taken as a whole, reports: Less excess twin sharing appeared in beta out-of-frame sequences. Twin-shared out-of-frame alpha sequences showed excess low generation probability.

Template switching added a universal primer site, and cDNA bore unique molecular identifiers. TCRdb analysed the 5' RACE reads with MiXCR anew, one entry per CDR3 protein. Of around 370,000 distinct CDR3 sequences in the sample, approximately 10% were seen once. The sequence derives from a woman aged 50 to 60 in good health. Sequences were obtained from naive T cells sorted from blood.

The chain's CDR3 is CSARGFDTQYF. In nucleotides, the CDR3 is TGCAGTGCTAGAGGTTTTGATACGCAGTATTTT. The V call is TRBV20-1, the J call TRBJ2-3, with D hard to call. Germline loops: CDR1 DFQATT, CDR2 SNEGSKA (reference sequence). Trimming took 1 base from V and 6 from J, leaving 5 bases between them. The CDR3 spans 11 residues.